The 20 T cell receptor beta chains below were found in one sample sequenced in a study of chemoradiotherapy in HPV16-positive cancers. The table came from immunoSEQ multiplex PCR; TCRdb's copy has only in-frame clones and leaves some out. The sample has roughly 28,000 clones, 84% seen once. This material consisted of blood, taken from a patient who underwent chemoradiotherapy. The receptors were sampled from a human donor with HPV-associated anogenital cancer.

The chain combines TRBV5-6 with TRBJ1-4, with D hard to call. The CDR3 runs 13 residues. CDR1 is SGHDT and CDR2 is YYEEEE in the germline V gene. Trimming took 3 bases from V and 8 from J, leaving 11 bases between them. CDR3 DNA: TGTGCCAGCAGCTCAGGCCTAGGGGAAAAACTGTTTTTT. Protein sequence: CASSSGLGEKLFF.

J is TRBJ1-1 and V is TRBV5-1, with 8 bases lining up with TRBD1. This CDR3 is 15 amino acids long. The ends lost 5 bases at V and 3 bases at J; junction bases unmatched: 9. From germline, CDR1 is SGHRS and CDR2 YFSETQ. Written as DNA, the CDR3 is TGCGCCAGCAGTCAGGGGGCCAGAATGGACACTGAAGCTTTCTTT. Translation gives CASSQGARMDTEAFF.

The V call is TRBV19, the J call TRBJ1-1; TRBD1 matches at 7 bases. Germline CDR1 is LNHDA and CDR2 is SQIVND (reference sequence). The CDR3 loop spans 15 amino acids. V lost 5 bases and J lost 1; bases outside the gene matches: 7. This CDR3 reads CASSRLTGWNTEAFF. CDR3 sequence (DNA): TGTGCCAGTAGTCGATTGACAGGGTGGAACACTGAAGCTTTCTTT.

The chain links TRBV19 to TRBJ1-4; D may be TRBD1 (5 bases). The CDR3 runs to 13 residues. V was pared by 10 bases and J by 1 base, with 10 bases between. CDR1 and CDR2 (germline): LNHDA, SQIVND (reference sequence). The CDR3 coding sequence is TGTGCCACTACCGACAGAACTAATGAAAAACTGTTTTTT. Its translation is CATTDRTNEKLFF.

The CDR3 DNA follows: TGTGCCAGCAGTGAAGGACAGGGGGCGAAAGGCTACACCTTC. Its translation: CASSEGQGAKGYTF. This chain joins TRBV2 and TRBJ1-2, with 10 nucleotides matching TRBD1. The CDR3 loop spans 14 amino acids. The germline V gene encodes CDR1 SNHLY and CDR2 FYNNEI. Trimming removed 1 base from V and 8 bases from J; junction bases left unmatched: 4.

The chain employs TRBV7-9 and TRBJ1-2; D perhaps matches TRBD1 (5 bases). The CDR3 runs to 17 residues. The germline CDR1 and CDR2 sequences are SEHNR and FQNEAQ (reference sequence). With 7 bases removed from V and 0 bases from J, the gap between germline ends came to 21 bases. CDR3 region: CASNQSPGLGANYGYTF. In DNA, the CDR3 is TGTGCCAGCAACCAATCGCCCGGGTTGGGGGCTAACTATGGCTACACCTTC.

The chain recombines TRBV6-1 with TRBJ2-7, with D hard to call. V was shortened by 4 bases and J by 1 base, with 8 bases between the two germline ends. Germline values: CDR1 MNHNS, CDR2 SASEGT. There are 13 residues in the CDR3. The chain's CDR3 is CASSVRTSYEQYV. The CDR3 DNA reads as TGTGCCAGCAGTGTGAGAACTTCCTACGAGCAGTACGTC.

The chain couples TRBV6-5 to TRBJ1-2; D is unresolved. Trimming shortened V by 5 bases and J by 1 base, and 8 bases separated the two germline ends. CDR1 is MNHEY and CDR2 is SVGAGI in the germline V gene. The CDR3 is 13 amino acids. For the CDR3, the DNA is TGTGCCAGCAGTGCTAGCCGTAACTATGGCTACACCTTC. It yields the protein CASSASRNYGYTF.

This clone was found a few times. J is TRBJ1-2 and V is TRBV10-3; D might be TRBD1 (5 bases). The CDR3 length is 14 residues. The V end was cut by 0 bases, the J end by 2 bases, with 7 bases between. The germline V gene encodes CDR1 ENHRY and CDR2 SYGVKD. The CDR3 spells CAISESEGNYGYTF. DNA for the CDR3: TGTGCCATCAGTGAGTCGGAGGGGAACTATGGCTACACCTTC.

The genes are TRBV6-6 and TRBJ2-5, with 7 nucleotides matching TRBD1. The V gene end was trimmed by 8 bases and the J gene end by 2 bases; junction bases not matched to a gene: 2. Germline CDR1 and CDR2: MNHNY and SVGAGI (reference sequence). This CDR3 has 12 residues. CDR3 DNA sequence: TGTGCCAGCCGGGACAGTCAAGAGACCCAGTACTTC. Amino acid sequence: CASRDSQETQYF.

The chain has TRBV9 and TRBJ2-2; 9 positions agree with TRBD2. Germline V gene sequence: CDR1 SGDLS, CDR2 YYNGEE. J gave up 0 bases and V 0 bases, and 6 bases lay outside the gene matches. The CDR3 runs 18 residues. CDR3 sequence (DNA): TGTGCCAGCAGCGTAGGTATCCTAGCGGGGACGAACACCGGGGAGCTGTTTTTT. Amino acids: CASSVGILAGTNTGELFF. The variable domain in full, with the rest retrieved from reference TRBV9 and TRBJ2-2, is DSGVTQTPKHLITATGQRVTLRCSPRSGDLSVYWYQQSLDQGLQFLIQYYNGEERAKGNILERFSAQQFPDLHSELNLSSLELGDSALYFCASSVGILAGTNTGELFFGEGSRLTVL.

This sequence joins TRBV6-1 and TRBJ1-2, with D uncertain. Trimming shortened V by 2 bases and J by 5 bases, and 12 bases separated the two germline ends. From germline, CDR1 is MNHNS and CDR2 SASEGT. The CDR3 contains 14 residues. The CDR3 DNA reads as TGTGCCAGCAGTGAACGTGGCAGACTGTATGGCTACACCTTC. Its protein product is CASSERGRLYGYTF.

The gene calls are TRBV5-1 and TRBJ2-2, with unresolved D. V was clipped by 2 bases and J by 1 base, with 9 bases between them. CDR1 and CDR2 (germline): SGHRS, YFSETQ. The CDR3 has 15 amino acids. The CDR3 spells CASSFRTENTGELFF. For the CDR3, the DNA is TGCGCCAGCAGCTTCAGGACGGAGAACACCGGGGAGCTGTTTTTT.

The CDR3 bases are TGTGCCAGTACAAGGGGGTTCACTGAAGCTTTCTTT. Its protein product is CASTRGFTEAFF. The genes are TRBV19 and TRBJ1-1, with a possible D match to TRBD1 (6 bases). The germline V gene has CDR1 LNHDA and CDR2 SQIVND (reference sequence). V gave up 7 bases and J gave up 4 bases, with 10 bases separating them. CDR3 size: 12 residues. Full variable domain (rest looked up from reference TRBV19 and TRBJ1-1): DGGITQSPKYLFRKEGQNVTLSCEQNLNHDAMYWYRQDPGQGLRLIYYSQIVNDFQKGDIAEGYSVSREKKESFPLTVTSAQKNPTAFYLCASTRGFTEAFFGQGTRLTVV.

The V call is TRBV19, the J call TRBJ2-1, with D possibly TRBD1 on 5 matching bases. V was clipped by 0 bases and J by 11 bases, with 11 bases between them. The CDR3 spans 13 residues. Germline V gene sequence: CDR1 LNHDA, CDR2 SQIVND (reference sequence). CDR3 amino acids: CASSIDRGWKQFF. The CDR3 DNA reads TGTGCCAGTAGTATAGATAGGGGATGGAAGCAGTTCTTC.

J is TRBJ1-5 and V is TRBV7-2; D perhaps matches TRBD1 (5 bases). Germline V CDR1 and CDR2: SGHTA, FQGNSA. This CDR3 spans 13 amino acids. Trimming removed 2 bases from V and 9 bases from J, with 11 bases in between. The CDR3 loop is CASSLRDLGPQHF. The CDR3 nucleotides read TGTGCCAGCAGCTTACGGGACCTGGGGCCCCAGCATTTT.

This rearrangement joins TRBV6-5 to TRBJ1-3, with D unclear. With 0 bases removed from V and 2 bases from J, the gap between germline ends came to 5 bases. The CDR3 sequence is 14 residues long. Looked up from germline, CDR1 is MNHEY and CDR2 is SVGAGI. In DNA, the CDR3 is TGTGCCAGCAGTTACTCTGGGGCTGGAAACACCATATATTTT. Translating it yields CASSYSGAGNTIYF.

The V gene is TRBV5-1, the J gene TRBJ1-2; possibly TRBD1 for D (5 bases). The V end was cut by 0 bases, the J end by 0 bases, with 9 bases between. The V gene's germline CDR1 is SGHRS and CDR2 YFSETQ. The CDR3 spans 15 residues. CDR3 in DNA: TGCGCCAGCAGCTTGGGACAGTCCACTAACTATGGCTACACCTTC. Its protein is CASSLGQSTNYGYTF. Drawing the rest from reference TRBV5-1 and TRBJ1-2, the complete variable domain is KAGVTQTPRYLIKTRGQQVTLSCSPISGHRSVSWYQQTPGQGLQFLFEYFSETQRNKGNFPGRFSGRQFSNSRSEMNVSTLELGDSALYLCASSLGQSTNYGYTFGSGTRLTVV.

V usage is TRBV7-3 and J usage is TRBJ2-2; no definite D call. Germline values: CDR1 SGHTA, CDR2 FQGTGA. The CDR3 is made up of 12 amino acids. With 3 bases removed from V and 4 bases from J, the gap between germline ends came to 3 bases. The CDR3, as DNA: TGTGCCAGCAGCTTTATCACCGGGGAGCTGTTTTTT. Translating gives CASSFITGELFF.

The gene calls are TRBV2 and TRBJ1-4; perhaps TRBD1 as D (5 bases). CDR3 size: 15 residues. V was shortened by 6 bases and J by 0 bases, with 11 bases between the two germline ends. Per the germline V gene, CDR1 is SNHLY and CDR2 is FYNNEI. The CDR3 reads CASRLTVSTNEKLFF. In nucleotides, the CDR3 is TGTGCCAGCAGATTGACAGTCTCAACTAATGAAAAACTGTTTTTT.